This record covers a single T cell receptor beta chain. The sample comes from a study of blood T cell repertoires in COVID-19. Profiling relied on immunoSEQ multiplex PCR, and the TCRdb table lists in-frame clones only, not all of them. The table records 100,000 to 150,000 clones, 70% to 90% of them present only once. Germline CDR1 and CDR2: LNHDA and SQIVND (reference sequence). This CDR3 has 13 residues. V was cut by 0 bases and J by 3 bases, with 6 bases left in between. The sequenced material came from peripheral blood. V is TRBV19 and J is TRBJ2-7; D unclear. The sequence derives from a middle-aged man with acute or convalescent COVID-19. The CDR3, as DNA: TGTGCCAGTAGTATAGATCTCAGCTACGAGCAGTACTTC. This translates into CASSIDLSYEQYF.